The sequence of this T cell receptor (beta chain) was determined in a study of cytomegalovirus exposure and HLA in healthy donors (dated by TCRdb to about 2017). About the study as a whole: According to an earlier analysis of several hundred of the donors, 150 million to 200 million T cells yielded 120 million or so unique TCR beta sequences and 276 Gb of sequence data. Every discovery cohort repertoire had been produced on one sequencing platform. Several DR-DQ haplotypes were handled as single units for association and clustering, since linkage in the cohort was strong. A separate validation cohort of 100 to 150 different subjects was used in addition to the approximately 700-subject first cohort. An earlier analysis of 587 of the donors used high-throughput TCR beta sequencing to judge whether each TCR beta V gene segment behaved as functional or pseudogenic. Among the roughly 400 genotyped donors, about 83% belonged to the genetic ancestry cluster associated with self-reported Caucasian donors. An early release that covered more than 550 HLA-typed donors contained about 300 gigabases of sequencing data and tens of millions of unique TCR sequences. Rather than drawing on any new phenotypic data, the later analysis identified candidate immune exposures from TCR beta sequences and the way those sequences occurred across donors. The T cell repertoires of 666 subjects were profiled by immunosequencing and related to cytomegalovirus serostatus. To predict cytomegalovirus infection status, the study brought together high-throughput TCR immunosequencing, statistical association of individual TCRs with disease status, and machine learning. Donor age, sex, ethnicity and CMV serostatus were compiled alongside the repertoire data. A later genetic analysis took genome-wide SNP genotypes for about 55% of the 666 donors and used that subset as a discovery cohort. The study aimed to test whether cataloging public T cell receptors could reveal signatures of past pathogen exposure. HLA typing covered class I and class II loci at four-digit resolution. A later analysis re-examined previously published TCR beta repertoires from about 700 donors and added high-resolution HLA genotyping to investigate patterns of TCR occurrence. Among roughly 400 genotyped donors of the cohort, an average of about 240,000 unique TCR beta nucleotide sequences were sequenced per donor, roughly 20% of them non-productive. Typing coverage differed by locus: A, B, C, DRB1 and DQB1 were typed in roughly 629-630 donors, DQA1 in 522, DPA1 in 600 to 610, and DPB1 in around 490. Overall study results and their limits: Most TCR sequences were observed very rarely across donors, whereas some public TCRs were present in many individuals. In a later genetic analysis, fewer N-insertions in productive TCRs were reported among donors in an Asian-associated ancestry cluster than the approximately 710-donor mean. The authors suggested that the approach could potentially be generalized to other disease states and immunological phenotypes. When HLA alleles, especially DR and DQ, strongly co-occurred, TCR associations were difficult to assign to individual alleles. Because counts were too low, roughly 16 rarely observed V segments, including chromosome 9 orphons, were excluded from the earlier analysis of several hundred of the donors. V-gene and J-gene trimming of TCR beta chains was associated with a missense DCLRE1C variant in a later genetic analysis, and the association was replicated in an independent cohort. The 87-base-pair reads could not distinguish some IMGT-functional V segments, including TRBV6-2 and TRBV6-3, so those segments were excluded. In this cohort, only TCR beta chains were sequenced, and detectable features were limited by the absence of alpha or paired-chain data. A total of fewer than 200 TCR beta chains were listed by the study as associated with cytomegalovirus. A cluster of highly shared sequence variants was judged likely to be a technical artifact of the sequencing pipeline. Cytomegalovirus status was reported to be diagnosed by the classifier with high specificity and sensitivity in both the original and validation cohorts. A further reported finding was that TCR beta sequences accurately predicted the HLA-A and HLA-B alleles for most subjects in the first cohort. An earlier analysis of approximately 500 of the donors showed that most TCR beta V segments appeared in productive rearrangements either about 90% or about 30% of the time, which broadly matched IMGT annotations. At a false discovery rate of 0.05, a later analysis linked around 15,000 TCR beta sequences to specific HLA alleles. In a later analysis, HLA-associated TCR beta chains were found to be more clonally expanded and to have lower generation probabilities than equally common non-associated chains. Correlated functional status among segregating V segments might reflect linkage disequilibrium, but an unknown experimental factor could not be ruled out. According to a later analysis, parvovirus B19, influenza, CMV and Epstein-Barr virus appeared linked to several top co-occurrence clusters. In vitro tests confirmed that three of the cytomegalovirus-associated TCR beta chains recognize cytomegalovirus antigens. For the cohort, immune exposure information was limited to CMV serostatus. A later analysis found that most CMV-associated TCR beta chains appeared HLA-restricted, with HLA associations seemingly driven largely by CMV exposure. HLA typing was unavailable for some donors at each locus, so association tests used only the typed subset. According to a later analysis, TCR association rates differed among HLA loci, with DRB1 alleles showing the most associated TCRs and HLA-C alleles showing the fewest. Sequencing depth was assumed to be roughly uniform across donors in the presence/absence analyses, though that assumption may not hold.

As regards this clone: The specificity of this receptor is unknown. No base qualities exist here, and no much larger clone lies one base off it.

The cohort comprised around 700 healthy bone marrow donors. At the time of sampling, every cohort member was nominally healthy, though immune exposures that went unrecorded were likely present. The donor was CMV seronegative and was included in the group of 352 seronegative cohort members. A peripheral blood sample was collected from each donor, and TCR beta sequencing was performed on peripheral blood mononuclear cells. The Qiagen DNeasy Blood Extraction Kit was used to extract genomic DNA from the blood cell samples. Preparation of the library involved the immunoSEQ multiplex PCR assay. A mixture of 60 forward primers for TCR Vbeta segments and 13 reverse primers for TCR Jbeta segments was used in the multiplex PCR. A multiplex PCR assay on genomic DNA amplified the CDR3 region of rearranged TCR beta genes. The Illumina HiSeq System was used to sequence the amplified TCR beta libraries as 87-base-pair reads. In the source study's methods: In a later analysis, some 80 million unique TCR beta chains were counted across the 666 repertoires, and roughly 11 million of these chains were shared by at least two donors. To remove PCR and sequencing errors, raw reads were error-corrected and collapsed into unique sequences using a nearest-neighbor algorithm that merged closely related sequences. To assign V, D and J gene segments, CDR3 sequences were aligned to IMGT reference sequences. For a sequence to be retained, a match of at least six nucleotides to both a V gene segment and a J gene segment was required. A rearrangement was called productive if the CDR3 had no stop codons and remained in frame with V and J, and every other rearrangement was called non-productive. Following IMGT convention, CDR3 was defined as the stretch from the second conserved V-encoded cysteine to the conserved J-encoded phenylalanine. Sequences without an unambiguous match to a single V gene segment were excluded from the earlier analysis of a few hundred of the donors. An earlier analysis of around 600 of the donors classified V segments as functional when productive rearrangements were above 56.7% and as segregating when the standard deviation between donors was above 5%. A statistical classification framework was built to diagnose cytomegalovirus status from the catalog of TCR beta chain sequences. In a later analysis, V and J genes were assigned by comparing TCR nucleotide sequences against IMGT/GENE-DB human TR gene sequences. The TCRdist pipeline was used in a later analysis to assign CDR3 sequences and most-parsimonious VDJ recombination scenarios. A later analysis defined each TCR beta chain by its CDR3 amino acid sequence plus V-gene family, and excluded reads lacking a unique V-gene family. In a later analysis, approximately 590 highly shared, low-generation-probability nucleotide sequences were removed to address suspected cross-contamination and a sequencing artifact. For each public chain, a later analysis derived a clonal expansion index from normalized ranks of inferred template counts within each repertoire. A later analysis computed generation probabilities with a VDJ recombination model fitted to out-of-frame rearrangements, and checked the results against IGoR. A later analysis scored TCR-TCR, TCR-HLA and TCR-CMV co-occurrence with hypergeometric tests, applying a repertoire-size bias correction to TCR pairs. A later analysis estimated false discovery rates by permuting HLA or CMV assignments 20 times. In a later analysis, co-occurring TCRs were grouped with DBSCAN, and TCRdist sequence similarity was added when clustering was performed within HLA-allele-positive subsets. For co-occurrence clustering, repertoires with fewer than 30,000 or more than 120,000 public chains were excluded, along with roughly 5 repertoires with anomalous nucleotide sharing. The immuneACCESS repertoire file appears here via TCRdb, limited to in-frame rearrangements. These files lack a portion of the clones; in checked studies, under half of the deficit traces to unresolved V genes, and the cause of the others is not known. That table supplies the V and J calls and clone size; D and trimming were determined from the DNA. This sample lists 200,000 or so clones; roughly 80% were detected once. Jointly, the top ten make up around 3% of the sample.

From the cysteine through the phenylalanine, the CDR3 covers 17 amino acids. CDR3 DNA only is kept here, 51 bases in frame from base 1. V and J lose 3 bases and 4 bases, and a span of 21 bases separates them. CDR1 MGHRA and CDR2 YSYEKL were looked up in the germline V gene. The source is a woman aged 35 to 49 in good health and CMV-seronegative. Sequenced input: PBMCs. Recombination connected TRBV4-1 to TRBJ1-2, and possibly TRBD1, on 5 matching bases. The sequenced DNA is TGCGCCAGCAGCCACAAAGGGGAGGTCAGACCGCCCTATGGCTACACCTTC. Its coded protein is CASSHKGEVRPPYGYTF.